Presented here are 3 T cell receptor beta chains from one specimen sequenced in a study of cytomegalovirus exposure and HLA in healthy donors. Vbeta (60) and Jbeta (13) primers were used in the PCR. Sequenced by immunoSEQ multiplex PCR; TCRdb stores in-frame clones only, minus some. The sample lists around 150,000 clones; about four fifths were seen once. Sequenced: PBMCs. The receptors originated from a man in his forties or fifties in good health and CMV-seropositive.

This clone was seen only a few times. J is TRBJ1-1 and V is TRBV29-1, with D unclear. Germline-derived CDR1 and CDR2 are SQVTM and ANQGSEA. The CDR3 loop spans 12 amino acids. The V end lost 7 bases, the J end lost 4 bases, and 13 bases lay between the germline ends. For the CDR3, the DNA is TGCAGCGGCGGGTCCAGGCCCACTGAAGCTTTCTTT. This encodes CSGGSRPTEAFF.

About this clone itself: At one end the junction does not follow the germline gene, possibly because of a read error. The V gene is TRBV5-1, the J gene TRBJ1-2; D gene ambiguous. CDR1 is SGHRS, CDR2 YFSETQ, per germline. The CDR3 totals 15 residues. The CDR3 loop is CASGLAGRANYGYTF. The CDR3 DNA reads as TGCGCCAGCGGCTTGGCCGGGCGGGCGAACTATGGCTACACCTTC.

The genes are TRBV7-8 and TRBJ1-5, with no clear D. V was trimmed by 1 base and J by 4 bases, leaving 8 bases between them. The CDR3 totals 14 residues. Per the germline V gene, CDR1 is SGHVS and CDR2 is FQNEAQ. CDR3 protein: CASSLGHLNQPQHF. The CDR3 DNA follows: TGTGCCAGCAGCTTAGGGCACCTGAATCAGCCCCAGCATTTT.